This T cell receptor (beta chain) was recorded in a study of blood T cell repertoires in COVID-19. As for the study in general: The study drew acute and convalescent COVID-19 samples from the United States, Italy and Spain.

The V gene's germline CDR1 is SGHVS and CDR2 FQNEAQ. V lost 5 bases and J 4 bases, leaving 17 bases between the germline ends. The CDR3 sequence is 15 residues long. Recruitment covered about 26 US areas and drew participants whose ages spanned about 18 to 90 years. Authors' data handling: Using reference gene primer amplification, nucleated cell counts were estimated. Assay: immunoSEQ multiplex PCR; the TCRdb copy retains only in-frame clones and omits some. D and trimming come from the DNA, and the V and J calls and clone size come from that table. The table lists some 150,000 clones, 88% of them singletons, with 1.2% in the top ten.

This receptor was identified in a woman younger than 45 with acute COVID-19. Sequenced sample: PBMCs or T cells enriched from blood (not recorded which). The chain links TRBV7-8 to TRBJ1-2; the D gene is possibly TRBD1 (5 bases). CDR3 protein: CASSPDGRGFYGYTF. The CDR3 DNA sequence: TGTGCCAGCAGCCCCGACGGTAGGGGCTTCTATGGCTACACCTTC.